The entry below describes one T cell receptor (beta chain). What it binds is unknown. This entry belongs to a study of response to subunit inactivated influenza vaccine. General study points: Authors suggested seasonal influenza vaccinations each recruit few new T cells.

TCRdb itself ran the RT-PCR reads through MiXCR, one entry per CDR3 protein. Here the sample spans roughly 710,000 distinct CDR3 sequences, 14% being singletons. Per germline, CDR1 SGHRS and CDR2 YFSETQ. With 4 bases clipped from V and 1 base from J, the junction kept 5 bases outside the gene matches. The CDR3 spans 16 residues. The V gene is TRBV5-1, the J gene TRBJ1-1; TRBD1 aligns across 12 bases. This TCR was sampled from a man in his forties or fifties who received an inactivated influenza vaccine. This sample comprised PBMCs from blood, obtained about 14 days before vaccination. CDR3 amino acids: CASSTGTGGPNTEAFF. The CDR3, as DNA: TGCGCCAGCAGCACCGGGACAGGGGGCCCGAACACTGAAGCTTTCTTT. The whole variable domain, filled in from reference TRBV5-1 and TRBJ1-1, reads KAGVTQTPRYLIKTRGQQVTLSCSPISGHRSVSWYQQTPGQGLQFLFEYFSETQRNKGNFPGRFSGRQFSNSRSEMNVSTLELGDSALYLCASSTGTGGPNTEAFFGQGTRLTVV.